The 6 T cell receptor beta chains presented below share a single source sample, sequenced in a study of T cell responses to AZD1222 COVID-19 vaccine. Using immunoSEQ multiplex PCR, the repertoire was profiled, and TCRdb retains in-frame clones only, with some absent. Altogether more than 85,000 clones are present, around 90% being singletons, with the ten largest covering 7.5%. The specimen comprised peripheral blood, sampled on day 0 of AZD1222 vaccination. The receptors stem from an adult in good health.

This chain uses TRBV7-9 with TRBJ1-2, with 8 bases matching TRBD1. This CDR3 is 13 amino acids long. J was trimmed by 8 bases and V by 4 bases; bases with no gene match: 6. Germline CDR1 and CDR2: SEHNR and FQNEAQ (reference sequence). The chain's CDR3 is CASSSSDRGGYTF. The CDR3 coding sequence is TGTGCCAGCAGCTCCTCCGACAGGGGAGGCTACACCTTC. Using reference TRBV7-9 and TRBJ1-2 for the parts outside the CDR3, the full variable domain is DTGVSQNPRHKITKRGQNVTFRCDPISEHNRLYWYRQTLGQGPEFLTYFQNEAQLEKSRLLSDRFSAERPKGSFSTLEIQRTEQGDSAMYLCASSSSDRGGYTFGSGTRLTVV.

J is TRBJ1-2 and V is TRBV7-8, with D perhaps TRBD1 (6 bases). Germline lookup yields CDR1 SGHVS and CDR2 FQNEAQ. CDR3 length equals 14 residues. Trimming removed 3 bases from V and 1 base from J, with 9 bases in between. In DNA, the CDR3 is TGTGCCAGCAGCTTGGAGGGGGGTAACTATGGCTACACCTTC. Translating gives CASSLEGGNYGYTF.

The CDR3 coding sequence is TGTGCCTGGAGTCAACAGGGCACCGGGGAGCTGTTTTTT. Its translation is CAWSQQGTGELFF. The V and J genes are TRBV30 and TRBJ2-2, with a weak D call TRBD1 (6 bases). This CDR3 is 13 amino acids long. Germline V gene sequence: CDR1 GTSNPN, CDR2 SVGIG (reference sequence). The V end lost 2 bases, the J end lost 4 bases, and 8 bases lay between the germline ends.

CDR3: CAISSNPGQENYGYTF. Written as DNA, the CDR3 is TGTGCCATCAGTTCCAATCCGGGACAGGAGAACTATGGCTACACCTTC. The chain uses TRBV10-3 and TRBJ1-2; 8 bases align to TRBD1. Looked up from germline, CDR1 is ENHRY and CDR2 is SYGVKD. After removal of 5 bases from V and 2 bases from J, the junction contained 10 bases not matched to a gene. The CDR3 has 16 amino acids.

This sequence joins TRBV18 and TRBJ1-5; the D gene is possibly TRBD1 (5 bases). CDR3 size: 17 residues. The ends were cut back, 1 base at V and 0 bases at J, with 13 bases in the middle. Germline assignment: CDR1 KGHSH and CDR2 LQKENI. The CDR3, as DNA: TGTGCCAGCTCACCACGGTTTGGGGGAGATAGCAATCAGCCCCAGCATTTT. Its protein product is CASSPRFGGDSNQPQHF.

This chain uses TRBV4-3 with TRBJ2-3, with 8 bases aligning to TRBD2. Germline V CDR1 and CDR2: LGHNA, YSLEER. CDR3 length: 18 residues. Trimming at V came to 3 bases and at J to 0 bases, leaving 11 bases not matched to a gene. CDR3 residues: CASSQQAGALPSTDTQYF. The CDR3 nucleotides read TGCGCCAGCAGCCAGCAAGCGGGGGCCCTCCCTAGCACAGATACGCAGTATTTT.